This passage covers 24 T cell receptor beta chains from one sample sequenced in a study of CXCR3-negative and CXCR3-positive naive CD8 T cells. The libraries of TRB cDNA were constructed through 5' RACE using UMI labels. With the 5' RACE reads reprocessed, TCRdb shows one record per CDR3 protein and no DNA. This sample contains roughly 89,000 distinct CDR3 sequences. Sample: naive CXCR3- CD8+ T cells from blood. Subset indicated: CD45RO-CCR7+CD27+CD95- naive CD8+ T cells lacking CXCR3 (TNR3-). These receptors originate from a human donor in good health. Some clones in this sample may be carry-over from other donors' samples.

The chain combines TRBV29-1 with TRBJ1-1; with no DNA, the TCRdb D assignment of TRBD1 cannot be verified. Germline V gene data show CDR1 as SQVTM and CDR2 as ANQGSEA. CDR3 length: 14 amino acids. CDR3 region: CSAGLGGKGTEAFF.

The CDR3 loop is CSVSGEGTEAFF. The chain employs TRBV29-1 and TRBJ1-1; the D gene TCRdb calls, TRBD1, cannot be checked with no DNA. Germline V CDR1 and CDR2: SQVTM, ANQGSEA. CDR3 length: 12 residues.

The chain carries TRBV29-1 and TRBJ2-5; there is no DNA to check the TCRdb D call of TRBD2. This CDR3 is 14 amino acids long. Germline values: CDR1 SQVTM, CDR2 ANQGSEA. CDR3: CSVELDQEEETQYF.

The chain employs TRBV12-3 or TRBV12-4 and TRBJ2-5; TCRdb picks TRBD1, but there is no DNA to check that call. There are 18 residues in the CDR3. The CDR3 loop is CASSPYRDRATRRETQYF.

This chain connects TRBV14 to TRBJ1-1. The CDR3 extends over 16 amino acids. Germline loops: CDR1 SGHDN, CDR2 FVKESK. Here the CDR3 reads CASSLVRGGVRTEAFF.

The CDR3 protein is CSARGLAGDEPTDTQYF. The chain uses TRBV20-1 and TRBJ2-3; TCRdb's D call, TRBD2, is unchecked because there is no DNA. This CDR3 spans 17 amino acids. Germline V gene sequence: CDR1 DFQATT, CDR2 SNEGSKA (reference sequence).

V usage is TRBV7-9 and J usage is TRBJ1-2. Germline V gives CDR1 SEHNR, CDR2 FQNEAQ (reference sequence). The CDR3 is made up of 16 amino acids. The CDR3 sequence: CASIPTNGVPNYGYTF.

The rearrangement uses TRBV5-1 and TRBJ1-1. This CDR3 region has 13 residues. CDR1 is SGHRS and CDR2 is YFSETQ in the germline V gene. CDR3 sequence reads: CASSPGGYTEAFF. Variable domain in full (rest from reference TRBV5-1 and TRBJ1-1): KAGVTQTPRYLIKTRGQQVTLSCSPISGHRSVSWYQQTPGQGLQFLFEYFSETQRNKGNFPGRFSGRQFSNSRSEMNVSTLELGDSALYLCASSPGGYTEAFFGQGTRLTVV.

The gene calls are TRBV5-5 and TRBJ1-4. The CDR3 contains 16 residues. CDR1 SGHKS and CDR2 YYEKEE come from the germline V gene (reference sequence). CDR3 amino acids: CASSRRGPATNEKLFF.

CDR3 in amino acids: CASSSGRGGQETQYF. The chain combines TRBV27 with TRBJ2-5; the D gene TCRdb calls, TRBD1, cannot be checked with no DNA. This CDR3 comprises 15 residues. CDR1 and CDR2 from the germline V gene are MNHEY and SMNVEV (reference sequence).

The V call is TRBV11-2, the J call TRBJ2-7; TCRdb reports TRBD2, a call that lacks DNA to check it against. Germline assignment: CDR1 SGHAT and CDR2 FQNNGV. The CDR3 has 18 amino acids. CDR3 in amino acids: CASSLDSLAEPASYEQYF.

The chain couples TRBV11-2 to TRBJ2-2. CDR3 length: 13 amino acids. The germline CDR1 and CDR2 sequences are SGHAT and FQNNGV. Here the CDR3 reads CASSSGFSGVLFF.

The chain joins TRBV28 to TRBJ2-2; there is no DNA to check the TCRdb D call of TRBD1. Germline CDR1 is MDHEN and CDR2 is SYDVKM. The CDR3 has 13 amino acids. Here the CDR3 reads CASTGGWAGELFF. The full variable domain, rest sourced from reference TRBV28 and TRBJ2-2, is DVKVTQSSRYLVKRTGEKVFLECVQDMDHENMFWYRQDPGLGLRLIYFSYDVKMKEKGDIPEGYSVSREKKERFSLILESASTNQTSMYLCASTGGWAGELFFGEGSRLTVL.

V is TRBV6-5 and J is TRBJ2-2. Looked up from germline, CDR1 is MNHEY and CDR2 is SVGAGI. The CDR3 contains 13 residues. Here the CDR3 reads CASSYGQTGELFF.

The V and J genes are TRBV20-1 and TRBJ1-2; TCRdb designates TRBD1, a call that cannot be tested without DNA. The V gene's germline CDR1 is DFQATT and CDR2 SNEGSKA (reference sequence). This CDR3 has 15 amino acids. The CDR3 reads CSAREEDRELYGYTF.

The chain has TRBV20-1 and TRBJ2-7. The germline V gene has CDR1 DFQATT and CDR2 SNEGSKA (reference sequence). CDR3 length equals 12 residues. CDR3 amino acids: CSARSDFYEQYF.

The CDR3 spells CASSLPGLAGDYNEQFF. The chain uses TRBV11-2 and TRBJ2-1; TCRdb's D call of TRBD2 is untestable without DNA. CDR1 and CDR2 from the germline V gene are SGHAT and FQNNGV. This CDR3 comprises 17 residues.

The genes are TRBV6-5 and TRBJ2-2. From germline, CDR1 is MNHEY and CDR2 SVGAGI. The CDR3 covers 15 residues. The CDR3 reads CASAKGSARTGELFF.

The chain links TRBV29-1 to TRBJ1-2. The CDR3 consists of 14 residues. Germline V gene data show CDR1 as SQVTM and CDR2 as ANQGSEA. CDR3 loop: CSVEDARPSNGYTF.

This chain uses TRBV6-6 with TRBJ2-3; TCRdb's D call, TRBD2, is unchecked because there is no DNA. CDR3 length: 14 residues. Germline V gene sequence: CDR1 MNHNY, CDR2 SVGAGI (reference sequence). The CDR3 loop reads CASSTLAGADTQYF.

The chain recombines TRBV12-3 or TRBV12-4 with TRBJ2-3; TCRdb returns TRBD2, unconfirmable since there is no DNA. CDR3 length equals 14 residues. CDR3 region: CASSLRESTDTQYF.

CDR3 region: CSVLHLSDTEAFF. The J gene is TRBJ1-1, the V gene TRBV29-1. Germline CDR1 SQVTM, CDR2 ANQGSEA. The CDR3 loop spans 13 amino acids.

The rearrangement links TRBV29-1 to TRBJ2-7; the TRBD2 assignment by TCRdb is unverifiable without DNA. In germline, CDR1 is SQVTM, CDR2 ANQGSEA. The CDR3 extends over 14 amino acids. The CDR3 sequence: CSVDDREEGYEQYF.

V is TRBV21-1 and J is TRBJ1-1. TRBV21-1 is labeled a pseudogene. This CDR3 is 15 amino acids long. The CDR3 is CASRDSYFRGYEAFF.